The T cell receptor beta chain under discussion was sequenced for a study of cytomegalovirus exposure and HLA in healthy donors. The J segment lost 5 bases and the V segment lost 9 bases, leaving 22 bases of the junction unmatched. Looked up from germline, CDR1 is SNHLY and CDR2 is FYNNEI. The CDR3 covers 17 residues. The PCR was carried out with 60 Vbeta primers and 13 Jbeta primers. Sequencing was performed with immunoSEQ multiplex PCR; in TCRdb, only in-frame clones are kept and a portion is missing. Of about 190,000 clones listed, around three quarters are singletons. The V and J genes are TRBV2 and TRBJ2-7, with 7 bases fitting TRBD1. The source is a boy aged 5-17 years in good health and CMV-seronegative. Sequencing input: PBMCs. The chain's CDR3 is CARSHKKTGKVIHEQYF. CDR3 nucleotides: TGTGCCAGAAGCCATAAGAAGACAGGGAAAGTAATCCACGAGCAGTACTTC.